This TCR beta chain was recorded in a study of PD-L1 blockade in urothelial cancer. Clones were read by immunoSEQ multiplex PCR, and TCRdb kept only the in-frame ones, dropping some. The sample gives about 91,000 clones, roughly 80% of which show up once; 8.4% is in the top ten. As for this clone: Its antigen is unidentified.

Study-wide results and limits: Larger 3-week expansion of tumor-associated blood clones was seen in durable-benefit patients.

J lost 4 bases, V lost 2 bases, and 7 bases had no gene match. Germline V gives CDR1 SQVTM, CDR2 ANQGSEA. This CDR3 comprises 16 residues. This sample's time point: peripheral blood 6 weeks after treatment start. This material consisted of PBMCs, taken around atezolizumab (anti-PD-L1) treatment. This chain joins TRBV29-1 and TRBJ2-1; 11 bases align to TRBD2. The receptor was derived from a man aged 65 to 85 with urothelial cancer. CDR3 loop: CSVEIGASGGYNEQFF. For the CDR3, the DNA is TGCAGCGTTGAAATAGGGGCTAGCGGGGGGTACAATGAGCAGTTCTTC.